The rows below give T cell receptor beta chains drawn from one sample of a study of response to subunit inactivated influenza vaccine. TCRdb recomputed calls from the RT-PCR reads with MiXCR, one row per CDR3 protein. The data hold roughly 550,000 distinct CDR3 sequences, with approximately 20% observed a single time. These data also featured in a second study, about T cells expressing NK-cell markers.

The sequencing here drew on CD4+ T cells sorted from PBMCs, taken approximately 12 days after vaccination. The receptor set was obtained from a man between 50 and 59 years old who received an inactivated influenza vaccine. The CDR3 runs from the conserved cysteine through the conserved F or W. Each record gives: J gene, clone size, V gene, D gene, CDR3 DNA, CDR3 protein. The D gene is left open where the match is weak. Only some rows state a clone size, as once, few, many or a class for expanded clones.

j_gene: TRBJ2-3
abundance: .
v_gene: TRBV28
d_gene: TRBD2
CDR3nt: TGTGCCAGCAGGACTAGCGGGAGAATAACAGATACGCAGTATTTT
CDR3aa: CASRTSGRITDTQYF

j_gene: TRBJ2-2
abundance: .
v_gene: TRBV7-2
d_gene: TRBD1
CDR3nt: TGTGCCAGCAGCTTAAGGGGACGGGACAGGGGGACCACCGGGGAGCTGTTTTTT
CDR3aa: CASSLRGRDRGTTGELFF

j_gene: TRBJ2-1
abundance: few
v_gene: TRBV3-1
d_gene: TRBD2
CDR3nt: TGTGCCAGCAGACCCACTAGCGGGGTCTACAATGAGCAGTTCTTC
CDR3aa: CASRPTSGVYNEQFF

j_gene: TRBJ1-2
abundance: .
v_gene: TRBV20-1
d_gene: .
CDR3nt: TGCAGTGCTAGAGATGCAGGGGTGACGACCTATGGCTACACCTTC
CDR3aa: CSARDAGVTTYGYTF

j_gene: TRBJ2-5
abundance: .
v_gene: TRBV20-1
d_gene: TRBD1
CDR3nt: TGCAGTGCTAAGGACAGGGGGCGGTCGGAGACCCAGTACTTC
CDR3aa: CSAKDRGRSETQYF

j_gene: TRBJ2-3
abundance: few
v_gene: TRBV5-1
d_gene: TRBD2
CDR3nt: TGCGCCAGCAGCTCGTTAGCGGGGACGAGGGCAGATACGCAGTATTTT
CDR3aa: CASSSLAGTRADTQYF

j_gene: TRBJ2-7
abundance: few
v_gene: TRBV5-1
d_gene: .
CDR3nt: TGCGCCAGCAGCTTGGAAGCGGCCTACGAGCAGTACTTC
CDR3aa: CASSLEAAYEQYF

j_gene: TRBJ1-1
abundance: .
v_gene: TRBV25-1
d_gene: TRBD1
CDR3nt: TGTGCCAGCAGTCCGACAGGGGCCTTGAGGACTGAAGCTTTCTTT
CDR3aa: CASSPTGALRTEAFF

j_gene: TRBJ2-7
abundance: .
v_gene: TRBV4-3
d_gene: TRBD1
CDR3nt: TGCGCCAGCAGCCAAGTAGCGGACAGGGGATACGAGCAGTACTTC
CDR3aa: CASSQVADRGYEQYF

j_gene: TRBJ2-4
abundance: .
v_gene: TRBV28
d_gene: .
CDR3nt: TGTGCCAGCAGTTTATGGGGGGCGGTTGTTGCCAAAAACATTCAGTACTTC
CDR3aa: CASSLWGAVVAKNIQYF

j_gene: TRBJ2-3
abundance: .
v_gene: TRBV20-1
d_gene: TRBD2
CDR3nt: TGCAGTGCTCCTAGCGGGGGGGCCGGCACAGATACGCAGTATTTT
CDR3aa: CSAPSGGAGTDTQYF

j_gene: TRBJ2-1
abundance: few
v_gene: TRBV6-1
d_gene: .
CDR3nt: TGTGCCAGCAGTGAGCGGCTCTCCTACAATGAGCAGTTCTTC
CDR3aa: CASSERLSYNEQFF

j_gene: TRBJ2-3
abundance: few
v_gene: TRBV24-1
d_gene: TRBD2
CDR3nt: TGTGCCACCGCCGGGACTAGCGGGAGCACTAGCACAGATACGCAGTATTTT
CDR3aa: CATAGTSGSTSTDTQYF

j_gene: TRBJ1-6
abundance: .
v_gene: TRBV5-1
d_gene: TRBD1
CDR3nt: TGCGCCGGCAGCTTGACAGGGGGCCGATATAATTCACCCCTCCACTTT
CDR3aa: CAGSLTGGRYNSPLHF

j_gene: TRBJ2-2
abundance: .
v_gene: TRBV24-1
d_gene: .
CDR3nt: TGTGCCACCAGGGGGGCCGGGAACACCGGGGAGCTGTTTTTT
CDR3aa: CATRGAGNTGELFF

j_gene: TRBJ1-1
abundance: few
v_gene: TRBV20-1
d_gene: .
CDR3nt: TGCAGTGCAAAACAGAACACTGAAGCTTTCTTT
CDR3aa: CSAKQNTEAFF

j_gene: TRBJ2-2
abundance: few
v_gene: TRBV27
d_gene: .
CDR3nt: TGTGCCAGCAGTTTTAGCAGGGTTTATACCGGGGAGCTGTTTTTT
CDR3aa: CASSFSRVYTGELFF

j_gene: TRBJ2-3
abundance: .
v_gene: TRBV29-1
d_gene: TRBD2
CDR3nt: TGCAGCGATGGGACTAGCGGGAGGGGAGATACGCAGTATTTT
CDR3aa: CSDGTSGRGDTQYF

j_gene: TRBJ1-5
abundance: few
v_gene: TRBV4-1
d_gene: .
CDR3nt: TGCGCCAGCAGCCAAGGTCCATATAGCAATCAGCCCCAGCATTTT
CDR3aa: CASSQGPYSNQPQHF

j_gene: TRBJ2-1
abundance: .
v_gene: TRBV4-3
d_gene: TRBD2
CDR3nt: TGCGCCAGCAGCCAGGCCCGGACTAGCGGGGCCTACAATGAGCAGTTCTTC
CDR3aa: CASSQARTSGAYNEQFF

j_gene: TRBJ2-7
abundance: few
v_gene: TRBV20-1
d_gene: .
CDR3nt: TGCAGTGCCAACGCGGACAGAGATACCTACGAGCAGTACTTC
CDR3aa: CSANADRDTYEQYF

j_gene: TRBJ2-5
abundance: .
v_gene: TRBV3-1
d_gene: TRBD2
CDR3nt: TGTGCCAGCAGCCAAGGGACTAGCGGGAAAGAGACCCAGTACTTC
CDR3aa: CASSQGTSGKETQYF

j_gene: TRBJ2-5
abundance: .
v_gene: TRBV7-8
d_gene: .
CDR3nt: TGTGCCAGCAGCCTAAAGAGGGTTATAGAGACCCAGTACTTC
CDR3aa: CASSLKRVIETQYF

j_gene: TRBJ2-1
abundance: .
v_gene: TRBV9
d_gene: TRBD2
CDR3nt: TGTGCCAGCAGCGCCCCTGGACTAGCGGGAGGTGGGGAGCAGTTCTTC
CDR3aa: CASSAPGLAGGGEQFF

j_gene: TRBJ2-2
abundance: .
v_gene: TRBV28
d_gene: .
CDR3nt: TGTGCCAGCAAGGACGAGAACACCGGGGAGCTGTTTTTT
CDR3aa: CASKDENTGELFF

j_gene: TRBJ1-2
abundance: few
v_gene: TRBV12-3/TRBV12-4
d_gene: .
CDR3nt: TGTGCCAGCAGTTTAACCAGGTGGAAAGGCTACACCTTC
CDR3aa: CASSLTRWKGYTF

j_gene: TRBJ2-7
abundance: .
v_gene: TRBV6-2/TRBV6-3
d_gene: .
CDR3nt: TGTGCCAGCAGTCGGCCACAGGGTTACGAGCAGTACTTC
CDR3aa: CASSRPQGYEQYF

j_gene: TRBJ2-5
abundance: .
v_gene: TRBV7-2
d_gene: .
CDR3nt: TGTGCCAGCAGCTCAAACAGGCAAGAGACCCAGTACTTC
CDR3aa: CASSSNRQETQYF

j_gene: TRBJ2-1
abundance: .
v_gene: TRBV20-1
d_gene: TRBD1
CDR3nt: TGCAGTGCTAGATCCCCGAACAGGGGACGCTACAATGAGCAGTTCTTC
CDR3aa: CSARSPNRGRYNEQFF

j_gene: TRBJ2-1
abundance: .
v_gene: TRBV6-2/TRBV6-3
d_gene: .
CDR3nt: TGTGCCAGCAGTGATATAGGGGACGAGCAGTTCTTC
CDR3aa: CASSDIGDEQFF

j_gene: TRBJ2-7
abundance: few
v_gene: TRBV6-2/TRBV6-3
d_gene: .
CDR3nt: TGTGCCAGCCGGGAGAGCTCCTACGAGCAGTACTTC
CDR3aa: CASRESSYEQYF

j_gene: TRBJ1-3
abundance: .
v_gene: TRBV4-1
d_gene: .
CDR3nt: TGCGCCAGCAGCCAAGGCAGGGGTCGCTCTGGAAACACCATATATTTT
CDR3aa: CASSQGRGRSGNTIYF

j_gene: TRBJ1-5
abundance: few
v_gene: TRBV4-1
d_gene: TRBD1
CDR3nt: TGCGCCAGCAGCCTTGTTCACAGGGGCGATCAGCCCCAGCATTTT
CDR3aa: CASSLVHRGDQPQHF

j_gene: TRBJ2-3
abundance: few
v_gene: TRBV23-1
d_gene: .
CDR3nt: TGCGCCAGCAGTCAATCGCCCCTCCCAGGATTCACAGATACGCAGTATTTT
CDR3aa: CASSQSPLPGFTDTQYF

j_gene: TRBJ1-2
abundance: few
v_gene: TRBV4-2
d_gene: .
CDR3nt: TGTGCCAGCAGCCAAGTCGGTGTGGGGGGAGGTTCTGGCTACACCTTC
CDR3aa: CASSQVGVGGGSGYTF

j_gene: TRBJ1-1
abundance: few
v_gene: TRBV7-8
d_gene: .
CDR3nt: TGTGCCAGCAGCCCTCGATCTCGAATCGGCACTGAAGCTTTCTTT
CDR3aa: CASSPRSRIGTEAFF

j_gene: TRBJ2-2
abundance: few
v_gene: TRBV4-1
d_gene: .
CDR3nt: TGCGCCAGCAGCCAAGAGGGGGTGGCGGTCGGGGAGCTGTTTTTT
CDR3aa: CASSQEGVAVGELFF

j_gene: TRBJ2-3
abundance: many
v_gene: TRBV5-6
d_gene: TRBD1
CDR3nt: TGTGCCAGCAGTTTCACAGGGGCCACCGTCACAGATACGCAGTATTTT
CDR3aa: CASSFTGATVTDTQYF

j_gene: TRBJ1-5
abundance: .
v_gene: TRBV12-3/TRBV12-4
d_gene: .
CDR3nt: TGTGCCAGCAGTTTAGGTACGAGGGGTCAGCCCCAGCATTTT
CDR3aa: CASSLGTRGQPQHF

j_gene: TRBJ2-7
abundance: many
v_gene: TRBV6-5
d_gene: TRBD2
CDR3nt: TGTGCCAGCAGTTACTCTTGGGGGAGGGCCTACGAGCAGTACTTC
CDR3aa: CASSYSWGRAYEQYF

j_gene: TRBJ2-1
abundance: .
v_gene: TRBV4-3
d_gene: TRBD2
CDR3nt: TGCGCCAGCAGCCAGAACCCTTTAGGCGGGAGGTATGCGCAGTTCTTC
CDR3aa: CASSQNPLGGRYAQFF

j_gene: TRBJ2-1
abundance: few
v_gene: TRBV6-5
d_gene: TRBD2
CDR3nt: TGTGCCAGCAGTTACTCGAGTAGCGGGAAAGGCTCCTACAATGAGCAGTTCTTC
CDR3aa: CASSYSSSGKGSYNEQFF

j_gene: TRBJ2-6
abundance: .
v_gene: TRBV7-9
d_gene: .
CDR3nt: TGTGCCAGCAGCTCAAGGGGAAGCTCTGGGGCCAACGTCCTGACTTTC
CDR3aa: CASSSRGSSGANVLTF